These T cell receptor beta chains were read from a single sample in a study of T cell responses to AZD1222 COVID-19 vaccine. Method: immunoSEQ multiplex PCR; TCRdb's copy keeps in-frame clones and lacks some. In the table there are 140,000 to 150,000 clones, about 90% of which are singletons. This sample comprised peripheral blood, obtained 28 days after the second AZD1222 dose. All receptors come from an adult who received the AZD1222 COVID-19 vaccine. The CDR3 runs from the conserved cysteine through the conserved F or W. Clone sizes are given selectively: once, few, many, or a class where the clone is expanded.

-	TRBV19	CASSYRGGGTDNEQFF
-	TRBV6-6	CASRSGTSSYEQYF
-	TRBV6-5	CASSYSWAAGQPQHF
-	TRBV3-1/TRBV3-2	CASSRTAGAEAFF
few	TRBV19	CASSSRQGVQETQYF
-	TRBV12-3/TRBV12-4	CASSGQGWDTQYF
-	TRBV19	CASSGGESPLHF
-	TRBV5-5	CASSLQGFSNQPQHF
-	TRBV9	CASSVSGGNTGELFF
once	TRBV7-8	CASSGQGLNTEAFF
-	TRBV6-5	CASSSRVEGYTF
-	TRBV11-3	CASSLAGYYNEQFF
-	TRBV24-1	CATSAAGWSYNEQFF
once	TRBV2	CASKDAGGETGELFF
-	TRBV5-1	CASSFRPNTGELFF
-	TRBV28	CASSPPQETQYF
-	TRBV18	CASSPPLGATDTQYF
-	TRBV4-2	CASSQDIRTGGNTGELFF
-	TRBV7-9	CASSSRGVHEQYF
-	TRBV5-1	CASSWDDPTGELFF
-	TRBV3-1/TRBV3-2	CASSPGQGTGELFF
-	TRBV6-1	CASSGPQGVGNQPQHF
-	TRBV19	CASSTDRGLHGTEAFF
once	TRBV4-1	CASSQGGTGGYGYTF
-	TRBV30	CAWSGRSNQPQHF
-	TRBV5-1	CASSLEPSGNTDTQYF
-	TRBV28	CASTRDYNEQFF
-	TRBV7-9	CASSLVRRDTEAFF
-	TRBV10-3	CAISGDPNEQFF
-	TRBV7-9	CASRSPGYEQYF
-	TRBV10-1	CASSAWGQPQHF